This TCR beta chain originates from a study of shared clonotypes between healthy human individuals. A CD45RA+ naive subset and a CD45RA-negative memory subset were split from CD4+ cells. Only in-frame clones appear in the TCRdb table, and some are missing; sequencing was by immunoSEQ multiplex PCR. Of 2 million to 2.5 million clones listed, 85% to 95% were seen once; the top ten hold 0.3% to 0.4%. Trimming shortened V by 2 bases and J by 0 bases, and 13 bases separated the two germline ends. The germline V gene has CDR1 GTSNPN and CDR2 SVGIG (reference sequence). The CDR3 length is 15 residues. This chain connects TRBV30 to TRBJ1-1; D call uncertain. The receptor was isolated from a man between 18 and 35 years old in good health. Some clones in this sample may be carry-over from other donors' samples. Sequencing was performed on naive CD4+ T cells from PBMCs. Subset meaning: CD45RA+ positively selected. The CDR3 protein is CAWSPRRHLNTEAFF. As DNA, the CDR3 is TGTGCCTGGAGTCCCCGCCGACACCTGAACACTGAAGCTTTCTTT.